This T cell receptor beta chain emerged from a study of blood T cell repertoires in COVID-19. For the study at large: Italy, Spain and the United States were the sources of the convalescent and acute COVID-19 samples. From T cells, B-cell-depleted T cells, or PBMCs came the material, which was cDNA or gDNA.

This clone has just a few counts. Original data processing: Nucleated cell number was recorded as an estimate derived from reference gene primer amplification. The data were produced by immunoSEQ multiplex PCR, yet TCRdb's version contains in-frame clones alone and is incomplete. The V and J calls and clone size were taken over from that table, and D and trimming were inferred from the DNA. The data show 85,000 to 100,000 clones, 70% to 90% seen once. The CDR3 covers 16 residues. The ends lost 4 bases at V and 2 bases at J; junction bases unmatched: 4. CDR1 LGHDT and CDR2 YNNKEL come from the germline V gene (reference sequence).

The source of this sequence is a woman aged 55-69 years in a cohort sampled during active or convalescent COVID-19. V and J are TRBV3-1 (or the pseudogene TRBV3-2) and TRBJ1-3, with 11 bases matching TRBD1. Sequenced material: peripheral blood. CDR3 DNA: TGTGCCAGCAGCCCCAGGACAGGGGGCACTGGAAACACCATATATTTT. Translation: CASSPRTGGTGNTIYF.